This TCR beta chain was identified during a study of blood T cells in healthy people across ages. Study-level results: Long-lived donors carried more naive CD4+ cells and greater diversity than aged donors.

CDR1 and CDR2 from the germline V gene are SGHRS and YFSETQ. The CDR3 length is 14 residues. For the second PCR, which ran for 7 to 11 cycles, a sample-barcoded 5' primer and a J-beta primer mix were used. Every cDNA was tagged by a template-switch adaptor with 12 random nucleotides. Sequencing recovered at least 2.5 million CDR3-containing paired-end reads from each sample. MiXCR, run by TCRdb on the 5' RACE reads, gives a single entry per CDR3 protein. The data hold fewer than 2,000,000 distinct CDR3 sequences, with about two fifths observed a single time. Concerning this clonotype: Its antigen is as yet unknown.

The sequenced sample consisted of blood. The chain couples TRBV5-1 to TRBJ2-5; 8 nucleotides agree with TRBD2. The J call is in doubt because the DNA end fits TRBJ2-1 better. This receptor was taken from a human donor in good health. This CDR3 is CASSQGLEQETQFF. As DNA, the CDR3 is TGCGCCAGCAGCCAGGGACTAGAACAAGAGACCCAGTTCTTC.